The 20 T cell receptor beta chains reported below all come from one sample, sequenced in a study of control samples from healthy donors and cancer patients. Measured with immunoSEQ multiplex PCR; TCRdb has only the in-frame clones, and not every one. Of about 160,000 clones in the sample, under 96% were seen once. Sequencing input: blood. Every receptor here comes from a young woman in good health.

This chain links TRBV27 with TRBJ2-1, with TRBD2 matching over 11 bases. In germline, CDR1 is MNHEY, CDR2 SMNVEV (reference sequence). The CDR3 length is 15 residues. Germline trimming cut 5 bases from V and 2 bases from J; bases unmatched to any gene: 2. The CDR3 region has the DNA TGTGCCAGCAGTCTGACTAGCGGGACCTACAATGAGCAGTTCTTC. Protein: CASSLTSGTYNEQFF.

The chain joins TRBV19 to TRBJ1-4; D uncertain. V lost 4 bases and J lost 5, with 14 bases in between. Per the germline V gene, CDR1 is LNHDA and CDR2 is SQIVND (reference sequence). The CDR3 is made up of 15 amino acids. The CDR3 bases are TGTGCCAGTAGTAAAACGGCAGTCGGAAATGAAAAACTGTTTTTT. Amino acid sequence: CASSKTAVGNEKLFF. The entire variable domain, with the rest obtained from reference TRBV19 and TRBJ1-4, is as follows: DGGITQSPKYLFRKEGQNVTLSCEQNLNHDAMYWYRQDPGQGLRLIYYSQIVNDFQKGDIAEGYSVSREKKESFPLTVTSAQKNPTAFYLCASSKTAVGNEKLFFGSGTQLSVL.

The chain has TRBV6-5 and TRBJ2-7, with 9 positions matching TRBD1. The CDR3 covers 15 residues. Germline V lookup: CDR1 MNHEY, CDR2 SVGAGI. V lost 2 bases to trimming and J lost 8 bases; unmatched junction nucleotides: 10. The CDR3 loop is CASSYNLGQGHKQYF. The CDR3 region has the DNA TGTGCCAGCAGTTACAACCTGGGACAGGGCCACAAGCAGTACTTC.

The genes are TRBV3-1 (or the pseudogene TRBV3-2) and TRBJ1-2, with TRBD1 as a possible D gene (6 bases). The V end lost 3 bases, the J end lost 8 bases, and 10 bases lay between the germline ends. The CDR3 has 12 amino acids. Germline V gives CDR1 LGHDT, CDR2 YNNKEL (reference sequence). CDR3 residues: CASSQGAKGYTF. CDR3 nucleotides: TGTGCCAGCAGCCAGGGGGCAAAAGGCTACACCTTC.

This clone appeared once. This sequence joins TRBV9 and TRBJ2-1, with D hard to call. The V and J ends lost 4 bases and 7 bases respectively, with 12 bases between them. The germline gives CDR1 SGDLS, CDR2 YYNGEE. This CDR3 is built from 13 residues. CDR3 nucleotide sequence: TGTGCCAGCAGCCCCGGACGAGGTAATGAGCAGTTCTTC. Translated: CASSPGRGNEQFF.

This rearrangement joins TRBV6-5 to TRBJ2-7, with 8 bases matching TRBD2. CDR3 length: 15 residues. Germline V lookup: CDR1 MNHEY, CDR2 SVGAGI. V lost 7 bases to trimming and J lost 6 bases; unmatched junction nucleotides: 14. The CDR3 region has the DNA TGTGCCAGCATTCCCTCGGGAGGGGGGGATGGCGAGCAGTACTTC. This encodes CASIPSGGGDGEQYF.

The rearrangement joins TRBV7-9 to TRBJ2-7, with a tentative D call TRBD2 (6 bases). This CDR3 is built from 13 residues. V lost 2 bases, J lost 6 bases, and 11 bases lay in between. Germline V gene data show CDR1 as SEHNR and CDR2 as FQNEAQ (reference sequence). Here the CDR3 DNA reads TGTGCCAGCAGCTTACACGGGAGCGGCGAGCAGTACTTC. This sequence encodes CASSLHGSGEQYF.

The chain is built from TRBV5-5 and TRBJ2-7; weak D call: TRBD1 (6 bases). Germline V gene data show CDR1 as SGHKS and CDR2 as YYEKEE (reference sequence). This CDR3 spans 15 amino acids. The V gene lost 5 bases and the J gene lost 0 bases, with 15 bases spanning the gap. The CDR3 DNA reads TGTGCCAGCAGTCAGGGGCCGTCAAGCTCCTACGAGCAGTACTTC. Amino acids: CASSQGPSSSYEQYF.

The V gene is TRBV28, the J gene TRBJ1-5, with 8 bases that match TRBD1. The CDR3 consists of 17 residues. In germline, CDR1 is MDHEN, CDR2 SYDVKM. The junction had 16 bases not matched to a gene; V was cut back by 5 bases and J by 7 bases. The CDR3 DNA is TGTGCCAGCAGTCCCTGGACAGGGAGGCAGGGGGACCAGCCCCAGCATTTT. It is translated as CASSPWTGRQGDQPQHF.

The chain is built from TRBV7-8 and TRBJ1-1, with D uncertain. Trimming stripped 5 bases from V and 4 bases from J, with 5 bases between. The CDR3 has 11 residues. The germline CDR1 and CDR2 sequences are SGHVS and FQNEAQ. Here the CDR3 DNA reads TGTGCCAGCAGCCGGCTCACTGAAGCTTTCTTT. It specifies CASSRLTEAFF.

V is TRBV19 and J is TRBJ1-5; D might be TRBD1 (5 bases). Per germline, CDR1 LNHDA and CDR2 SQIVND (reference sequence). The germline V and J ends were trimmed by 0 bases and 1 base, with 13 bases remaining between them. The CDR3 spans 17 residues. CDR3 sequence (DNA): TGTGCCAGTAGTATAGACATCCAAGGGACGAGCAATCAGCCCCAGCATTTT. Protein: CASSIDIQGTSNQPQHF.

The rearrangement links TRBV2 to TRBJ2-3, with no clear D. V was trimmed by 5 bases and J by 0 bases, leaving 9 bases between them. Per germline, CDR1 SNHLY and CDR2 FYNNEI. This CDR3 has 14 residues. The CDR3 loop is CASSPTSSTDTQYF. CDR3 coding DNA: TGTGCCAGCAGTCCGACCTCTAGCACAGATACGCAGTATTTT. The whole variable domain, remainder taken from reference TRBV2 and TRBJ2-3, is EPEVTQTPSHQVTQMGQEVILRCVPISNHLYFYWYRQILGQKVEFLVSFYNNEISEKSEIFDDQFSVERPDGSNFTLKIRSTKLEDSAMYFCASSPTSSTDTQYFGPGTRLTVL.

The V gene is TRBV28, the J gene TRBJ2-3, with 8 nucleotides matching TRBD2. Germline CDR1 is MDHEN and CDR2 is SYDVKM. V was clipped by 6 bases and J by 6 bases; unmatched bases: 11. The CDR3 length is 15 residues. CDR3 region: CASSGPGGGWDTQYF. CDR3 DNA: TGTGCCAGCAGCGGTCCCGGGGGGGGCTGGGATACGCAGTATTTT.

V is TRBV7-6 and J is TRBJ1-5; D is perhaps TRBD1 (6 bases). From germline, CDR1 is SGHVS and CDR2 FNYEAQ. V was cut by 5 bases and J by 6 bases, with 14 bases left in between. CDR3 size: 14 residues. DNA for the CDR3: TGTGCCAGCAGCGACCGGGGGGGGCTTCAGCCCCAGCATTTT. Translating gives CASSDRGGLQPQHF.

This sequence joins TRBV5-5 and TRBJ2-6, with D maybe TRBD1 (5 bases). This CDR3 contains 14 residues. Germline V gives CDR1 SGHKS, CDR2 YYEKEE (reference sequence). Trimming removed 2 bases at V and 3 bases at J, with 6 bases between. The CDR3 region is CASSFRVGANVLTF. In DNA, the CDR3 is TGTGCCAGCAGCTTCAGGGTTGGGGCCAACGTCCTGACTTTC.

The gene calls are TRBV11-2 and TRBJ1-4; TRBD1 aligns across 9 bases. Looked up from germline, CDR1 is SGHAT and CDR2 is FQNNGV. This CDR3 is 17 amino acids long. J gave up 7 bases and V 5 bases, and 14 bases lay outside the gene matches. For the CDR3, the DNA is TGTGCCAGCAGCAACAAGGTCCAGACAGGGGGAATTGAAAAACTGTTTTTT. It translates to CASSNKVQTGGIEKLFF.

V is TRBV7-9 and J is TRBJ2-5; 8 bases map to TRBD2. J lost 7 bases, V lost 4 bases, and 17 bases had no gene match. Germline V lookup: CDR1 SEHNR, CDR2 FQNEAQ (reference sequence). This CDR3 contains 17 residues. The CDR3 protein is CASSSSALAEAARTQYF. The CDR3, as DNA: TGTGCCAGCAGCTCAAGTGCACTAGCGGAAGCGGCGAGGACCCAGTACTTC.

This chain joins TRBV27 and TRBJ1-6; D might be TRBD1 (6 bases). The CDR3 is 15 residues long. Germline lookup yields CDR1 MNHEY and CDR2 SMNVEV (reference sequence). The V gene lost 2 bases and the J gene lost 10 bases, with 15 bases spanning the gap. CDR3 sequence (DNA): TGTGCCAGCAGTTTACGGGACAACCGCGGCTCACCCCTCCACTTT. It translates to CASSLRDNRGSPLHF.

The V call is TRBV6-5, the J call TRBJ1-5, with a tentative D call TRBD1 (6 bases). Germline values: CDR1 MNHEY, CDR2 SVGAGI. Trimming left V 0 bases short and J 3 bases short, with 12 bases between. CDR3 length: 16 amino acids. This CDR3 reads CASSYSGRGPNQPQHF. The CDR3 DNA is TGTGCCAGCAGTTACTCTGGCAGGGGCCCCAATCAGCCCCAGCATTTT.

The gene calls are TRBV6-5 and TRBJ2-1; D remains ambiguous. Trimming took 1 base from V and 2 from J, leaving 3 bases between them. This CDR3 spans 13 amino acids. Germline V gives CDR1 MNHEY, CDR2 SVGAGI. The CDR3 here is CASSYFPYNEQFF. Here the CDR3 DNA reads TGTGCCAGCAGTTACTTTCCCTACAATGAGCAGTTCTTC.